This T cell receptor (beta chain) derives from a study of blood T cell repertoires in COVID-19. Study information: Specimens from acute and convalescent COVID-19 originated in the United States, Italy and Spain. PBMCs, B-cell-depleted T cells, or T cells were the source of the cDNA or gDNA that made up the material.

This CDR3 is built from 13 residues. Germline V CDR1 and CDR2: SGHTA, FQGNSA. V gave up 2 bases and J gave up 7 bases; unmatched junction bases: 2. In the authors' methods: It was from reference gene primer amplification that nucleated cell counts were estimated. Sequencing used immunoSEQ multiplex PCR; TCRdb keeps in-frame clones, though not all of them. V and J calls and clone size follow that table, whereas D and trimming were derived from the DNA. The data contain 88,000 or so clones, around 86% of them singletons. This clone was detected only a few times. The chain recombines TRBV7-2 with TRBJ1-5, with TRBD1 matching 7 bases. The specimen was peripheral blood. This receptor was identified in a human donor in a cohort sampled during active COVID-19. Written as DNA, the CDR3 is TGTGCCAGCAGCTTAAGACAGGGCCAGCCCCAGCATTTT. This codes for CASSLRQGQPQHF. The complete variable domain, with remaining parts taken from reference TRBV7-2 and TRBJ1-5, reads GAGVSQSPSNKVTEKGKDVELRCDPISGHTALYWYRQSLGQGLEFLIYFQGNSAPDKSGLPSDRFSAERTGGSVSTLTIQRTQQEDSAVYLCASSLRQGQPQHFGDGTRLSIL.